Listed below are T cell receptor beta chains from one sample, sequenced in a study of T cells after yellow fever vaccination. TCRdb re-analysed the 5' RACE reads in MiXCR, keeping a single row per CDR3 protein. The sample contains 300,000 to 400,000 distinct CDR3 sequences, 9.5% to 15% of which appear only once. The material sequenced was CD4+ T cells sorted from PBMCs, taken 15 days after the yellow fever booster vaccination. The source is a young man who received the YFV17D yellow fever vaccine. CDR3s include the opening cysteine and the closing phenylalanine or tryptophan. The order of the fields is clone size, D gene, J gene, V gene, CDR3 protein, CDR3 DNA. The D gene is left open where the match is weak. The size of a clone is reported for some rows only, either as once, few or many, or as a class for expanded clones.

- TRBD1 TRBJ1-5 TRBV12-3/TRBV12-4 CASRADRAYSNQPQHF TGTGCCAGCAGGGCTGACAGGGCATATAGCAATCAGCCCCAGCATTTT
once - TRBJ2-3 TRBV20-1 CSAGTDTQYF TGCAGCGCTGGCACAGATACGCAGTATTTT
few TRBD1 TRBJ2-1 TRBV9 CASSAQAGQAYNEQFF TGTGCCAGCAGCGCCCAGGCGGGACAGGCGTACAATGAGCAGTTCTTC
few - TRBJ1-5 TRBV20-1 CSALGFSGSDQPQHF TGCAGTGCTCTAGGGTTTTCAGGGTCAGACCAGCCCCAGCATTTT
- - TRBJ2-5 TRBV7-2 CASSRKAGVGQETQYF TGTGCCAGCAGCCGAAAGGCAGGGGTTGGGCAAGAGACCCAGTACTTC
few TRBD2 TRBJ2-5 TRBV10-3 CAITDSTSAGETQYF TGTGCCATCACTGATTCGACTAGCGCAGGGGAGACCCAGTACTTC
- TRBD2 TRBJ2-1 TRBV20-1 CSASHSTSGGTEQFF TGCAGTGCTAGCCACTCGACTAGCGGGGGGACTGAGCAGTTCTTC
- - TRBJ2-1 TRBV4-1 CASSHPLIRVNEEFF TGCGCCAGCAGCCACCCCTTAATCAGGGTCAATGAGGAGTTCTTC
- - TRBJ1-2 TRBV12-3/TRBV12-4 CASSGWPNYGYTF TGTGCCAGCAGTGGGTGGCCTAACTATGGCTACACCTTC
- TRBD1 TRBJ1-3 TRBV25-1 CASSDGDRIHSGNTIYF TGTGCCAGCAGTGACGGGGACAGGATCCACTCTGGAAACACCATATATTTT
- - TRBJ2-5 TRBV20-1 CSARDFPDPRETQYF TGCAGTGCTAGAGATTTCCCGGACCCCAGGGAGACCCAGTACTTC
few - TRBJ1-2 TRBV20-1 CSAYPGPPLGYTF TGCAGTGCGTATCCGGGACCCCCTCTAGGCTACACCTTC
- - TRBJ1-5 TRBV29-1 CSVGSVNQPQHF TGCAGCGTTGGGTCAGTTAATCAGCCCCAGCATTTT
few - TRBJ1-1 TRBV12-3/TRBV12-4 CASSLEVWGTEAFF TGTGCCAGCAGTTTAGAAGTCTGGGGGACCGAAGCTTTCTTT
- - TRBJ2-2 TRBV12-3/TRBV12-4 CASSGDPANTGELFF TGTGCCAGCAGTGGGGACCCAGCGAACACCGGGGAGCTGTTTTTT
few TRBD1 TRBJ1-5 TRBV20-1 CSAAGTGGNQPQHF TGCAGTGCGGCAGGGACAGGGGGAAATCAGCCCCAGCATTTT
- - TRBJ1-6 TRBV25-1 CASRPGRGNSPLHF TGTGCCAGCAGGCCGGGACGGGGAAATTCACCCCTCCACTTT
- - TRBJ1-4 TRBV7-2 CASSRSGTQNEKLFF TGTGCCAGCAGTCGATCCGGGACGCAAAATGAAAAACTGTTTTTT
many - TRBJ2-5 TRBV3-1 CASSQDETQYF TGTGCCAGCAGCCAAGACGAGACCCAGTACTTC
few TRBD2 TRBJ2-1 TRBV4-2 CASSQVVAGGLYNEQFF TGTGCCAGCAGCCAAGTTGTAGCGGGGGGGCTTTACAATGAGCAGTTCTTC
- - TRBJ2-1 TRBV10-3 CAISVLGNEQFF TGTGCCATCAGTGTCTTGGGGAATGAGCAGTTCTTC
many TRBD2 TRBJ2-1 TRBV4-1 CASSLGSGPYNEQFF TGCGCCAGCAGCCTGGGTAGCGGGCCCTACAATGAGCAGTTCTTC
- - TRBJ2-1 TRBV7-6 CASSLGGEPQFF TGTGCCAGCAGCTTAGGAGGTGAACCACAGTTCTTC
- - TRBJ1-1 TRBV12-3/TRBV12-4 CASRRQENTEAFF TGTGCCAGCAGAAGGCAGGAGAACACTGAAGCTTTCTTT
- - TRBJ2-7 TRBV20-1 CSARGGGRFDYEQYF TGCAGTGCTAGAGGAGGGGGAAGGTTCGACTACGAGCAGTACTTC
- TRBD2 TRBJ2-5 TRBV20-1 CSAPRLASETQYF TGCAGTGCTCCCCGACTAGCTTCGGAGACCCAGTACTTC
many - TRBJ1-1 TRBV3-1 CASSQLGNTEAFF TGTGCCAGCAGCCAGTTGGGGAACACTGAAGCTTTCTTT
- TRBD1 TRBJ1-6 TRBV4-2 CASSQDLQGATPLHF TGTGCCAGCAGCCAAGATCTCCAGGGGGCTACTCCCCTCCACTTT
many - TRBJ1-2 TRBV21-1 CASSEADGYTF TGTGCCAGCAGCGAGGCCGATGGCTACACCTTC
many - TRBJ2-1 TRBV4-2 CASSRRGGSSYNEQFF TGTGCCAGCAGCCGCCGAGGAGGGTCGTCCTACAATGAGCAGTTCTTC
- - TRBJ2-1 TRBV28 CASSLKQGPGQFF TGTGCCAGCAGTTTAAAACAGGGCCCAGGGCAGTTCTTC
once - TRBJ2-3 TRBV6-1 CASSEMMTDTQYF TGTGCCAGCAGTGAAATGATGACAGATACGCAGTATTTT
- TRBD1 TRBJ2-7 TRBV5-1 CASSLGTGTGGYQQYF TGCGCCAGCAGCTTGGGGACCGGGACAGGGGGGTACCAGCAGTACTTC
- - TRBJ1-6 TRBV6-5 CASSYSPGTYNSPLHF TGTGCCAGCAGTTACTCCCCGGGGACCTATAATTCACCCCTCCACTTT
- - TRBJ1-1 TRBV7-9 CASSSDLVATEAFF TGTGCCAGCAGCTCTGACCTGGTTGCCACTGAAGCTTTCTTT
- - TRBJ1-2 TRBV4-1 CASSQERTVYGYTF TGCGCCAGCAGCCAAGAACGGACAGTCTATGGCTACACCTTC
few - TRBJ1-2 TRBV7-9 CASSFGRASNYGYTF TGTGCCAGCAGCTTCGGCAGAGCTTCTAACTATGGCTACACCTTC
- TRBD2 TRBJ2-1 TRBV5-1 CASSLGGTSGYNEQFF TGCGCCAGCAGCTTGGGGGGGACTAGCGGTTACAATGAGCAGTTCTTC
- - TRBJ2-3 TRBV10-3 CAISESIGSPDTQYF TGTGCCATCAGTGAGTCGATCGGGTCGCCAGATACGCAGTATTTT
few TRBD1 TRBJ1-2 TRBV4-3 CASSSPGQGIYGYTF TGCGCCAGCAGCTCACCGGGACAGGGGATCTATGGCTACACCTTC
few - TRBJ2-1 TRBV7-2 CASRPAESSYNEQFF TGTGCCAGCAGGCCCGCGGAGAGCTCCTACAATGAGCAGTTCTTC
few TRBD2 TRBJ2-1 TRBV20-1 CSARGMSGGPNGNEQFF TGCAGTGCTAGGGGGATGAGCGGGGGGCCGAACGGCAATGAGCAGTTCTTC
few - TRBJ1-4 TRBV28 CASTTTATNEKLFF TGTGCCAGCACCACAACTGCGACTAATGAAAAACTGTTTTTT
few TRBD2 TRBJ2-1 TRBV5-6 CASSVTSGGQFF TGTGCCAGCAGCGTGACTAGCGGGGGGCAGTTCTTC
- - TRBJ2-3 TRBV20-1 CSARSGEYTDTQYF TGCAGTGCCAGGTCCGGGGAGTACACAGATACGCAGTATTTT
few - TRBJ1-6 TRBV3-1 CASSPLENSPLHF TGTGCCAGCAGCCCCCTGGAGAATTCACCCCTCCACTTT
- TRBD2 TRBJ2-1 TRBV20-1 CSAGLAGGYNEQFF TGCAGTGCCGGTCTAGCGGGGGGATACAATGAGCAGTTCTTC
few - TRBJ1-1 TRBV7-2 CASIQSRGIGTEAFF TGTGCCAGCATCCAAAGTCGGGGAATCGGCACTGAAGCTTTCTTT
- - TRBJ1-6 TRBV18 CASSRRDNGNSPLHF TGTGCCAGCTCACGGCGGGACAACGGGAATTCACCCCTCCACTTT
few - TRBJ1-1 TRBV24-1 CATRSREGTEAFF TGTGCCACCAGGTCAAGAGAGGGCACTGAAGCTTTCTTT
- - TRBJ1-1 TRBV7-6 CASSLGLGATEAFF TGTGCCAGCAGCTTAGGGCTGGGCGCAACTGAAGCTTTCTTT
few TRBD2 TRBJ2-1 TRBV5-4 CASSRTSGYNEQFF TGTGCCAGCAGCCGGACTAGCGGCTACAATGAGCAGTTCTTC